Here is one TCR beta chain with its context. Its cognate antigen is unknown. This sample was taken from a study of beta chain features in type 1 diabetes. Findings of the study overall: Relative to healthy donors, patients appeared to have naive, central memory and Treg TCRB repertoires that were more similar. The study left unresolved whether HLA type influences TCRB rearrangement.

The study reverse transcribed the entire isolated RNA, so it sequenced expressed TCRB transcripts. Clones were read by immunoSEQ multiplex PCR, and TCRdb kept only the in-frame ones, dropping some. The sample yields fewer than 250,000 clones, around 68% seen once. The CDR3 totals 15 residues. The V and J ends lost 2 bases and 2 bases, in that order; junction bases with no gene match: 3. From germline, CDR1 is SEHNR and CDR2 FQNEAQ (reference sequence). A single heparinised blood sample, averaging approximately 0.12 L, was obtained per donor. Sorted populations were all over 95% pure. The sequencing input was naive CD4+ T cells from blood. The chain links TRBV7-9 to TRBJ1-5, with 7 positions matching TRBD1. The sequence was obtained from a man aged 25-45 years in good health. CDR3 residues: CASSLQGGGNQPQHF. The CDR3 DNA reads as TGTGCCAGCAGCTTACAGGGGGGTGGCAATCAGCCCCAGCATTTT.